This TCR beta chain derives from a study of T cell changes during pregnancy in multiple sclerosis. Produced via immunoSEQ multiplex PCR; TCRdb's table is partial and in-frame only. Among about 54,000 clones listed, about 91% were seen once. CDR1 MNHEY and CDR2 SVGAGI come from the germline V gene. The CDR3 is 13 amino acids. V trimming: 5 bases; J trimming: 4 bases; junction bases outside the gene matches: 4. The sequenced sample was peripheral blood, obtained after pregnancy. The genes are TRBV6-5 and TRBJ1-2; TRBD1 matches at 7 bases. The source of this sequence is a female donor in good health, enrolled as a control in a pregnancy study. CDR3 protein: CASSRDSSYGYTF. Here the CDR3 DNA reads TGTGCCAGCAGTCGGGACAGCAGCTATGGCTACACCTTC.